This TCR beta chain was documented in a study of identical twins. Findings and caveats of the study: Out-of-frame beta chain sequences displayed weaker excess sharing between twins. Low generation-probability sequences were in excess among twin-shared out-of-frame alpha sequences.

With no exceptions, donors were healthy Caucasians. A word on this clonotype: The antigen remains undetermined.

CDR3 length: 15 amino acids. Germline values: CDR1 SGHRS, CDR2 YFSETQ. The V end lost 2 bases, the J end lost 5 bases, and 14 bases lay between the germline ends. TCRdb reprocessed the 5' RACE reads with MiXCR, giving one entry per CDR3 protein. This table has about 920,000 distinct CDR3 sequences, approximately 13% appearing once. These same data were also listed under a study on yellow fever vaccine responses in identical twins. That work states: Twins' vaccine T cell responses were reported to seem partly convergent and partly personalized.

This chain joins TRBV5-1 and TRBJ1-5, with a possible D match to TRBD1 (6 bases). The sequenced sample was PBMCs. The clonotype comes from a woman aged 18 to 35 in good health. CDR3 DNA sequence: TGCGCCAGCAGCTTCGGGATAGGGGGAGATCAGCCCCAGCATTTT. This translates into CASSFGIGGDQPQHF. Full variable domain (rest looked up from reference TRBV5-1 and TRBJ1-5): KAGVTQTPRYLIKTRGQQVTLSCSPISGHRSVSWYQQTPGQGLQFLFEYFSETQRNKGNFPGRFSGRQFSNSRSEMNVSTLELGDSALYLCASSFGIGGDQPQHFGDGTRLSIL.